One and the same sample provided the 8 T cell receptor beta chains below, sequenced in a study of blood T cells in healthy people across ages. A second about 7 to 11 cycle PCR used barcoded and J-beta primers. TCRdb independently ran MiXCR on the 5' RACE reads; one entry per CDR3 protein. The sample includes over a million distinct CDR3 sequences, roughly 24% seen only once; the top ten take 0.75%. This sample was shared with a second study, whose subject was T cells of mothers and their children.

Specimen: blood. The receptor set was obtained from a girl between 2 and 10 years old in good health.

This clonotype was counted many times. J is TRBJ2-1 and V is TRBV29-1; TRBD2 matches 14 bases. The V and J ends lost 2 bases and 4 bases, in that order; junction bases with no gene match: 4. Germline V gives CDR1 SQVTM, CDR2 ANQGSEA. This CDR3 is 16 amino acids long. CDR3 residues: CSVELGLAGVYNEQFF. The DNA of the CDR3 is TGCAGCGTTGAATTGGGACTAGCGGGGGTATACAATGAGCAGTTCTTC.

This chain uses TRBV29-1 with TRBJ2-5; D is possibly TRBD1 (5 bases). This CDR3 region has 13 residues. In germline, CDR1 is SQVTM, CDR2 ANQGSEA. CDR3 residues: CRLFRSGFETQYF. As DNA, the CDR3 is TGCAGGTTATTCAGATCAGGGTTCGAGACCCAGTACTTC.

As for this clonotype: Without the conserved terminal phenylalanine or tryptophan, this CDR3 likely stems from a read error. Here the CDR3 DNA reads TGTGCCAGCAGCTTAGTGGTGGGAATCAGGGAGCTGTTTGTT. This sequence encodes CASSLVVGIRELFV. The chain recombines TRBV7-8 with TRBJ2-2; D uncertain. The CDR3 sequence is 14 residues long. Looked up from germline, CDR1 is SGHVS and CDR2 is FQNEAQ. Trimming stripped 1 base from V and 9 bases from J, with 12 bases between.

This chain uses TRBV7-9 with TRBJ1-2, with a tentative D call TRBD1 (5 bases). Trimming took off 6 bases at V and 8 bases at J, with 19 bases between the two ends. The CDR3 runs 14 residues. CDR1 is SEHNR, CDR2 FQNEAQ, per germline (reference sequence). CDR3 amino acids: CASSLAEGTRGYTF. DNA for the CDR3: TGTGCCAGCAGTTTGGCCGAGGGGACGCGGGGCTACACCTTC.

This clonotype was seen more than once but under ten times. The chain links TRBV20-1 to TRBJ2-2, with D hard to call. V lost 3 bases, J lost 1 base, and 9 bases lay in between. CDR1 and CDR2 from the germline V gene are DFQATT and SNEGSKA (reference sequence). CDR3 size: 14 residues. The DNA of the CDR3 is TGCAGTGCTAGGGGCCTCGGGAACACCGGGGAGCTGTTTTTT. It specifies CSARGLGNTGELFF.

The chain carries TRBV3-1 and TRBJ2-1; a weak D match, TRBD1 (6 bases). This CDR3 is 19 amino acids long. The V end lost 3 bases, the J end lost 2 bases, and 23 bases lay between the germline ends. The germline gives CDR1 LGHDT, CDR2 YNNKEL (reference sequence). CDR3 residues: CASSQTQGAQGLPYNEQFF. CDR3 bases: TGTGCCAGCAGCCAGACACAAGGGGCACAGGGCTTACCCTACAATGAGCAGTTCTTC.

The V and J genes are TRBV6-5 and TRBJ2-2; D uncertain. This CDR3 contains 13 residues. Germline V lookup: CDR1 MNHEY, CDR2 SVGAGI. Trimming took 5 bases from V and 8 from J, leaving 12 bases between them. The CDR3 loop is CASSPRTLGELFF. CDR3 nucleotides: TGTGCCAGCAGTCCGCGCACACTTGGGGAGCTGTTTTTT.

J is TRBJ1-2 and V is TRBV4-2, with D perhaps matching TRBD1 (5 bases). CDR3 size: 17 residues. Germline V gene data show CDR1 as LGHNA and CDR2 as YNFKEQ. V shed 0 bases and J shed 3 bases, with 17 bases lying between them. The CDR3 sequence is CASSQDTAGGDYYGYTF. CDR3 coding DNA: TGTGCCAGCAGCCAAGATACGGCAGGAGGGGACTACTATGGCTACACCTTC.